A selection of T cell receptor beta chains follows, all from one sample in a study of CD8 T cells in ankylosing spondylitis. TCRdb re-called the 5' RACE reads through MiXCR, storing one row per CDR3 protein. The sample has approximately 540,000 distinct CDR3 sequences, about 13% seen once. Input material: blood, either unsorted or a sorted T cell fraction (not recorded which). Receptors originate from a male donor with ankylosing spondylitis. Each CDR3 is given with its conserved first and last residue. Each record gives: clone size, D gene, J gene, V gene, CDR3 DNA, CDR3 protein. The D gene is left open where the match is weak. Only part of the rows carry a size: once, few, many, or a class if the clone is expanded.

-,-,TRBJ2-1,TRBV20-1,TGCAGTGCTCCCCCCGGGGGCATCAATGAGCAGTTCTTC,CSAPPGGINEQFF
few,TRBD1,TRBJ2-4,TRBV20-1,TGCAGTGCTCAACGTGGGACAGGGTTTCAGTACTTC,CSAQRGTGFQYF
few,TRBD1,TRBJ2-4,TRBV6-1,TGTGCCAGCAGCCGGGACAGGGGGTCCAAAAACATTCAGTACTTC,CASSRDRGSKNIQYF
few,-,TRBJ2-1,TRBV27,TGTGCCAGCAGTTTATACGGGATAGAAAACAATGAGCAGTTCTTC,CASSLYGIENNEQFF
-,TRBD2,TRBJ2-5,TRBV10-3,TGTGCCATCAATGGCGGGAGGGAAGAGACCCAGTACTTC,CAINGGREETQYF
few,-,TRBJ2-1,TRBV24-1,TGTGCCACCAGTGATTTGGGAGATGAGCAGTTCTTC,CATSDLGDEQFF
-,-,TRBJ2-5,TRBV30,TGTGCCTGGACCTACGGCGCAGCGACCCAGTACTTC,CAWTYGAATQYF
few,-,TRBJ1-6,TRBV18,TGTGCCAGCTCACCAAACAGAAATTCACCCCTCCACTTT,CASSPNRNSPLHF
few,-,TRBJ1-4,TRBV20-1,TGCAGTGCTAGTAGAGGGGGGACTAATGAAAAACTGTTTTTT,CSASRGGTNEKLFF
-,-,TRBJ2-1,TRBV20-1,TGCAGTGCGGGACGATCTCCCTACAATGAGCAGTTCTTC,CSAGRSPYNEQFF
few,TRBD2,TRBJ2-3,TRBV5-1,TGCGCCAGCAGCTTGAACTCGCGGGAGGCAGATACGCAGTATTTT,CASSLNSREADTQYF
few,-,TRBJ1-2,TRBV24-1,TGTGCCACCAGTGATCCTAGGGGGGGCGACTATGGCTACACCTTC,CATSDPRGGDYGYTF
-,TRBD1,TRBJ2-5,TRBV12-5,TGTGCTAGTGGTTTGTCTTCAGGGGGCGGGCAAGAGACCCAGTACTTC,CASGLSSGGGQETQYF
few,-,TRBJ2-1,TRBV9,TGTGCCAGCAGCGTATTTGGGAACGAGTACAATGAGCAGTTCTTC,CASSVFGNEYNEQFF
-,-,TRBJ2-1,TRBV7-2,TGTGCCAGCAGCTTAGGGACAGACTCCTACAATGAGCAGTTCTTC,CASSLGTDSYNEQFF
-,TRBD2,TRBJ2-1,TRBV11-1,TGTGCCAGCAGCTTAGTAACACAGCGGGAGGGCCTGGAGCAGTTCTTC,CASSLVTQREGLEQFF
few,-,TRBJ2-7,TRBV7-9,TGTGCCAGCAGCCCTGGACAGTTTCCTAAACACTTC,CASSPGQFPKHF
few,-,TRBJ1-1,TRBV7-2,TGTGCCAGCAGCCAACGATACACGGGGATGGCTGAAGCTTTCTTT,CASSQRYTGMAEAFF
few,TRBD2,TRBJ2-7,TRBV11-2,TGTGCCAGCAGCTCAACAGCGGGACCCTACGAGCAGTACTTC,CASSSTAGPYEQYF
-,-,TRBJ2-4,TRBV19,TGTGCCAGTAGTATGCCCTCGAACATTCAGTACTTC,CASSMPSNIQYF
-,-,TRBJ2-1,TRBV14,TGTGCCAGCAGCCAAGAGAGAGACAGGAGCTCCTACAATGAGCAGTTCTTC,CASSQERDRSSYNEQFF
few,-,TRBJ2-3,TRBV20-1,TGCAGTGCTTGCTGCGGGACTAGCACAGATACGCAGTATTTT,CSACCGTSTDTQYF
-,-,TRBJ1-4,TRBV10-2,TGCGCCAGCACCCCTGCAATCACTAATGAAAAACTGTTTTTT,CASTPAITNEKLFF
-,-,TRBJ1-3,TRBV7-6,TGTGCCAGCAGCTTATCGCACCCTAAGGGAAACACCATATATTTT,CASSLSHPKGNTIYF
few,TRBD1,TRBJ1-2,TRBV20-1,TGCAGTGCCAGAGAACAGGGGGAAGGCTATGGCTACACCTTC,CSAREQGEGYGYTF
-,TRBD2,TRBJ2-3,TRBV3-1,TGTGCCAGCAGCCCGACCGGGACTAGCGGGAGGGCGGACACAGATACGCAGTATTTT,CASSPTGTSGRADTDTQYF
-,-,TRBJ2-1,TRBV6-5,TGTGCCAGCAGTTACTTCTGGGGGGACAATGAGCAGTTCTTC,CASSYFWGDNEQFF